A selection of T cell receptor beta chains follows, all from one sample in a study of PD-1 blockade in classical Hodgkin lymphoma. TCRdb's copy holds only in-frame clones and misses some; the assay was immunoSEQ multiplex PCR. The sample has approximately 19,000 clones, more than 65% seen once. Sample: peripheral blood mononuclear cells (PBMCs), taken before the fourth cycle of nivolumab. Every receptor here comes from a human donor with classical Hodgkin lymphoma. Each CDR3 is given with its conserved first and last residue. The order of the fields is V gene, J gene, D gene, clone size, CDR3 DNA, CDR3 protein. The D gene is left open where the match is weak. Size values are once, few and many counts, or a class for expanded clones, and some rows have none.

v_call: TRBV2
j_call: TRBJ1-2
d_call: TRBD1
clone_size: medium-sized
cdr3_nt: TGTGCCAGCAGATCCGGGACAGACTCCTATGGCTACACCTTC
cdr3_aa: CASRSGTDSYGYTF

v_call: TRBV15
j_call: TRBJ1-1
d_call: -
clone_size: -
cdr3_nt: TGTGCCACCAGCTTGCGCCAGGGGCGCACTGAAGCTTTCTTT
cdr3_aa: CATSLRQGRTEAFF

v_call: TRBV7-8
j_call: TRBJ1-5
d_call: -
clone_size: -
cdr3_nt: TGTGCCAGCAGCTTGGGAGTCCAGATATCTCAGCCCCAGCATTTT
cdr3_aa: CASSLGVQISQPQHF

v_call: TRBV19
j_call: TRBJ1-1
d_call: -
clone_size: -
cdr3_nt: TGTGCCAGTAGTAACGAGGTGAACACTGAAGCTTTCTTT
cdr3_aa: CASSNEVNTEAFF

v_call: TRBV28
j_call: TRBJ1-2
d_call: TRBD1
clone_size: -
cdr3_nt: TGTGCCAGCAGTTTGGGGACAGGGTTAGGCTACACCTTC
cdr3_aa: CASSLGTGLGYTF

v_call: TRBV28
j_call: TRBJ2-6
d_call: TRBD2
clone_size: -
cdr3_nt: TGTGCCAGCAGTCTCCCCCCGGGGGGGGGACGCTCTGGGGCCAACGTCCTGACTTTC
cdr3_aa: CASSLPPGGGRSGANVLTF

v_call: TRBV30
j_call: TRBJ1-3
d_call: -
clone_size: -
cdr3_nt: TGTGCCTGGAGTACGCCCCCCCCGGGCAGCTCTGGAAACACCATATATTTT
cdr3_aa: CAWSTPPPGSSGNTIYF

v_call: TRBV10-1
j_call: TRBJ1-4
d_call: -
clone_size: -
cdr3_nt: TGCGCCAGCAGTGAGAGTATGAATGAAAAACTGTTTTTT
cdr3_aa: CASSESMNEKLFF

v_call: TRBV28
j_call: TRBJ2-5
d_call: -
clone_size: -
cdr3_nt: TGTGCCAGCAGTTTGGGGGGAGCGCCCCAGCGAGAGACCCAGTACTTC
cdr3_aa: CASSLGGAPQRETQYF

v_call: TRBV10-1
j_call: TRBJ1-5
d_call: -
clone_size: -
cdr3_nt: TGCGCCAGCAGTGAGCCCGGGAGAGGCTATAGCAATCAGCCCCAGCATTTT
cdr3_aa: CASSEPGRGYSNQPQHF

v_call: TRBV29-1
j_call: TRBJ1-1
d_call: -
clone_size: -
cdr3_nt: TGCAGCGGGAGACAGGCTTTGAACACTGAAGCTTTCTTT
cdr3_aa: CSGRQALNTEAFF

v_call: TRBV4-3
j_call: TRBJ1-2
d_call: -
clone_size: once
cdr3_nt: TGCGCCAGCAGCCAAGAAACAGCTTATGGCTACACCTTC
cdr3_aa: CASSQETAYGYTF

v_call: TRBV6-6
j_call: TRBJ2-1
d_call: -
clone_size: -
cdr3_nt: TGTGCCAGCAGTAAGTTTGACGGAAACTACAATGAGCAGTTCTTC
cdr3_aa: CASSKFDGNYNEQFF

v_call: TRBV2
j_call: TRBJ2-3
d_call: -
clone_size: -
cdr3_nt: TGTGCCAGCAGCGTAACACCGGATACGCAGTATTTT
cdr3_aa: CASSVTPDTQYF

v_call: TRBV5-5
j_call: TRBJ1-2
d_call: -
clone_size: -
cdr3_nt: TGTGCCAGCAGCTTCCCCTTGGGGGGGGAAGACACCTTC
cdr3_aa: CASSFPLGGEDTF

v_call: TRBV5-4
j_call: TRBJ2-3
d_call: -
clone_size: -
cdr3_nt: TGTGCCAGCAGCTTGGGGGATCGCACAGATACGCAGTATTTT
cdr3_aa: CASSLGDRTDTQYF

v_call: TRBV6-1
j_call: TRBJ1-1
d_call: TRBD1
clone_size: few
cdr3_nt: TGTGCCAGCAGTGAACGGGACAGGGGGGTGAACACTGAAGCTTTCTTT
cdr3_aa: CASSERDRGVNTEAFF